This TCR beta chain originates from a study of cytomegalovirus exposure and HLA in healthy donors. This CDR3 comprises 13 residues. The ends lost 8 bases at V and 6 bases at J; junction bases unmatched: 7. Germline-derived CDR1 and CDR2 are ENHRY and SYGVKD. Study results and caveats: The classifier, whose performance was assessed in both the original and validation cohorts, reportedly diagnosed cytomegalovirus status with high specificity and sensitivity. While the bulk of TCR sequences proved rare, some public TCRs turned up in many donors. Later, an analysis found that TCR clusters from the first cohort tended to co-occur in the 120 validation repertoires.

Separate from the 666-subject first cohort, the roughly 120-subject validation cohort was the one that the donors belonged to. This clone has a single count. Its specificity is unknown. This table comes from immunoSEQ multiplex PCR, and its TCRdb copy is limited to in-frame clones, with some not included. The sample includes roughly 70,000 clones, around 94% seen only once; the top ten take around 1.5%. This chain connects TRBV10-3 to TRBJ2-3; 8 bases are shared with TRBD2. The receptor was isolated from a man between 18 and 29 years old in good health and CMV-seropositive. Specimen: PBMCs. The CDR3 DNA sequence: TGTGCCATCGGGGAGCGGGGGAGGGATACGCAGTATTTT. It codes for CAIGERGRDTQYF.